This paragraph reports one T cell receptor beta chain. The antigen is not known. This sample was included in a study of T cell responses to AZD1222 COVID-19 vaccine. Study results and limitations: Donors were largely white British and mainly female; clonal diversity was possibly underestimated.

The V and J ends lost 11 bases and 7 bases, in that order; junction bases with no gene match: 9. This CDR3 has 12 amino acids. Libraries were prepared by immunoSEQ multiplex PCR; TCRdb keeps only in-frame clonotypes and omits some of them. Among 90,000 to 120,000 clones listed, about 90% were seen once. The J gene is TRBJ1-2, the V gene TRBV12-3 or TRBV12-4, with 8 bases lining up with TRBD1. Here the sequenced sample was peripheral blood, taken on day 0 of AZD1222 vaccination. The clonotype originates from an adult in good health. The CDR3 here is CAGTQGAFGYTF. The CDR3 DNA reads TGTGCCGGCACCCAGGGGGCGTTTGGCTACACCTTC.